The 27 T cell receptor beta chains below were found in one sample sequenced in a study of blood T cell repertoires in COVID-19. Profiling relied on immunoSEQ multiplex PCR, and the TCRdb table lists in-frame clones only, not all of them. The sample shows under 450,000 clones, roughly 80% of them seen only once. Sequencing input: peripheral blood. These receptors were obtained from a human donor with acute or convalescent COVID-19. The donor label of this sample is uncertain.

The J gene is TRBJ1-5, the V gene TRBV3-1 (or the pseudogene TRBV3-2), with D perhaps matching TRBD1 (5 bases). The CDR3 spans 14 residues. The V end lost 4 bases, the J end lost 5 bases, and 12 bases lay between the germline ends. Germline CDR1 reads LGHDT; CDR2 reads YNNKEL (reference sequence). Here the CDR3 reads CASSRGHIHQPQHF. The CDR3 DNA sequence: TGTGCCAGCAGCCGAGGACATATTCATCAGCCCCAGCATTTT.

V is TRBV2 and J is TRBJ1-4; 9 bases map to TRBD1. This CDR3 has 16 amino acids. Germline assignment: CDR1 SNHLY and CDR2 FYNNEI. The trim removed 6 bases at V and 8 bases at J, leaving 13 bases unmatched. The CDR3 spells CASRAPQGALGEKLFF. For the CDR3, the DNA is TGTGCCAGCAGAGCCCCACAGGGGGCGCTTGGGGAAAAACTGTTTTTT.

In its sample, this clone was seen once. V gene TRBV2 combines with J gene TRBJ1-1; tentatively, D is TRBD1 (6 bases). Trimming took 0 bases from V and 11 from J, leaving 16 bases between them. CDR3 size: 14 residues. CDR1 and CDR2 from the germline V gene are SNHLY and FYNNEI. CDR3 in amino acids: CASSEAVGGRWAFF. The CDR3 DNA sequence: TGTGCCAGCAGTGAAGCGGTCGGGGGGCGCTGGGCTTTCTTT.

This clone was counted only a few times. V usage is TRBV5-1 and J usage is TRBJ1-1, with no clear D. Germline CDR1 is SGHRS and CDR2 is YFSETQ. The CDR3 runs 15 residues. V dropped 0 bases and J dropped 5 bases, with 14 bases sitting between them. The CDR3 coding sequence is TGCGCCAGCAGCTTGGGAGACTCTATAGGAACTGAAGCTTTCTTT. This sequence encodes CASSLGDSIGTEAFF.

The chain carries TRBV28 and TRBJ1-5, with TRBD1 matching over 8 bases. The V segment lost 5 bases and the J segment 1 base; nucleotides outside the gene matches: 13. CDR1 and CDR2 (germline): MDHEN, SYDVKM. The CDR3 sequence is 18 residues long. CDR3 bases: TGTGCCAGCAGTCCTGGACAGGGAGTTCTGAGGAGCAATCAGCCCCAGCATTTT. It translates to CASSPGQGVLRSNQPQHF.

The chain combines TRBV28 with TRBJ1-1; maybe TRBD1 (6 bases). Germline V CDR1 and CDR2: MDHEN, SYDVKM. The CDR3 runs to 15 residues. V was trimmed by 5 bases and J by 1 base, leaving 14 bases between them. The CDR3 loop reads CASSLHRVGNTEAFF. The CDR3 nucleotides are TGTGCCAGCAGTCTCCACAGGGTTGGGAACACTGAAGCTTTCTTT.

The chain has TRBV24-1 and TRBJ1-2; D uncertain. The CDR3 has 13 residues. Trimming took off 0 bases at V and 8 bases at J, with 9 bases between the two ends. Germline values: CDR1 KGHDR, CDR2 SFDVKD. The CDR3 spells CATSDLVSGGYTF. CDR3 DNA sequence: TGTGCCACCAGTGATTTGGTTTCAGGCGGCTACACCTTC.

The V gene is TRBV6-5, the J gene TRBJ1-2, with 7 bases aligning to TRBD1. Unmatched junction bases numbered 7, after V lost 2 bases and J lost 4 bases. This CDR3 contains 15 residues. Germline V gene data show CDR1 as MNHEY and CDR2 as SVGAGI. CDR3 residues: CASSYLPDRSYGYTF. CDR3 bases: TGTGCCAGCAGTTACCTCCCGGACAGGAGCTATGGCTACACCTTC.

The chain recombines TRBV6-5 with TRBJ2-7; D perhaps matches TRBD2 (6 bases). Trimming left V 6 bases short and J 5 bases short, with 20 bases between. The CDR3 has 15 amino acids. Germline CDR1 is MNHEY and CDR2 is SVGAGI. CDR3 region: CASSRRLGGVHEQYF. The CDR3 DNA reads TGTGCCAGCAGCCGACGATTGGGGGGAGTACACGAGCAGTACTTC.

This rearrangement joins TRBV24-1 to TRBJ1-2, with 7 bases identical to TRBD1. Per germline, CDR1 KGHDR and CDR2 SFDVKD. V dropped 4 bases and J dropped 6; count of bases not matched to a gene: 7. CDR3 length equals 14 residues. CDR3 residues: CATSDRTGANGYTF. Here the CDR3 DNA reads TGTGCCACCAGTGACCGAACAGGGGCGAATGGCTACACCTTC.

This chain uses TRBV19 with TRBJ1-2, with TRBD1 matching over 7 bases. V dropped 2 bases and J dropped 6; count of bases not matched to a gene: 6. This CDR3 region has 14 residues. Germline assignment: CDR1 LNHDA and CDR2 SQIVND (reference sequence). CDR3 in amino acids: CASSIIGGGDGYTF. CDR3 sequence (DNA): TGTGCCAGTAGTATAATAGGGGGCGGAGATGGCTACACCTTC.

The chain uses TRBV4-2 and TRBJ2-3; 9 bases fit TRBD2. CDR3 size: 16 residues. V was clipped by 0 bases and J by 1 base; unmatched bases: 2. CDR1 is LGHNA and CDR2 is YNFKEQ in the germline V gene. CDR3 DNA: TGTGCCAGCAGCCAAGAATGGACTAGCGGCACAGATACGCAGTATTTT. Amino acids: CASSQEWTSGTDTQYF.

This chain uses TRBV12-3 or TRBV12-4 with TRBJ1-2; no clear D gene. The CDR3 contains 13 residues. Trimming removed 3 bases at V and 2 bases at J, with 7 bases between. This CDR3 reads CASSFSSNYGYTF. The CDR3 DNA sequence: TGTGCCAGCAGTTTTAGTTCGAACTATGGCTACACCTTC.

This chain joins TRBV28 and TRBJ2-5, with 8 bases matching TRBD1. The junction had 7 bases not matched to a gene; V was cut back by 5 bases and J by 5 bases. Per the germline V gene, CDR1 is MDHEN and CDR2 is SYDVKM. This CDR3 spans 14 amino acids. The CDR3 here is CASSPGQVRETQYF. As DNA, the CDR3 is TGTGCCAGCAGTCCGGGACAGGTTCGGGAGACCCAGTACTTC.

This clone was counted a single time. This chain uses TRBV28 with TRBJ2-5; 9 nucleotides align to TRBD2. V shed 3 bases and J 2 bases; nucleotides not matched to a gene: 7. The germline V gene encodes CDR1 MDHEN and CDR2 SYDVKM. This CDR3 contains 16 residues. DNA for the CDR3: TGTGCCAGCAGTTTCCTAGCGGGGTGGGGGCAAGAGACCCAGTACTTC. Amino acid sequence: CASSFLAGWGQETQYF. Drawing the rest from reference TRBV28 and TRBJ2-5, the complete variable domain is DVKVTQSSRYLVKRTGEKVFLECVQDMDHENMFWYRQDPGLGLRLIYFSYDVKMKEKGDIPEGYSVSREKKERFSLILESASTNQTSMYLCASSFLAGWGQETQYFGPGTRLLVL.

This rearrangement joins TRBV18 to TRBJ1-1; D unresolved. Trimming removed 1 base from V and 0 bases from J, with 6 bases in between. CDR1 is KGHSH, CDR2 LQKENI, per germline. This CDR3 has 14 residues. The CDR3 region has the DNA TGTGCCAGCTCACCACGGCAGATGAACACTGAAGCTTTCTTT. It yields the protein CASSPRQMNTEAFF. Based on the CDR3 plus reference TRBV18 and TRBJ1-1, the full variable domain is NAGVMQNPRHLVRRRGQEARLRCSPMKGHSHVYWYRQLPEEGLKFMVYLQKENIIDESGMPKERFSAEFPKEGPSILRIQQVVRGDSAAYFCASSPRQMNTEAFFGQGTRLTVV.

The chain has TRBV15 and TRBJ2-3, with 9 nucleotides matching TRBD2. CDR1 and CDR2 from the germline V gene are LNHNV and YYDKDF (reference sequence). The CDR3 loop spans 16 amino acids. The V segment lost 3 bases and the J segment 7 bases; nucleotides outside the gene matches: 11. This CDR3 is CATSSRLADLGYTQYF. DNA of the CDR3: TGTGCCACCAGCAGCAGACTAGCGGACCTTGGGTATACGCAGTATTTT.

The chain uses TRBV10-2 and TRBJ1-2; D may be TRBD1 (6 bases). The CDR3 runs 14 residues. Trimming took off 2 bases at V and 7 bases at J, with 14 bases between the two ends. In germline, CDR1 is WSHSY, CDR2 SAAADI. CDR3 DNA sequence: TGCGCCAGCAGTGAGCTGCAGGGGTTCGGTGGCTACACCTTC. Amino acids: CASSELQGFGGYTF.

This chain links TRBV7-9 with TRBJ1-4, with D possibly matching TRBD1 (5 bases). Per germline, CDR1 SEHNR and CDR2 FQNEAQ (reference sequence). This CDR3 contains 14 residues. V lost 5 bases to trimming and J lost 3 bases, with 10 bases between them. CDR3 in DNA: TGTGCCAGCAGCCGGTCGGGGGCTAATGAAAAACTGTTTTTT. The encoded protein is CASSRSGANEKLFF.

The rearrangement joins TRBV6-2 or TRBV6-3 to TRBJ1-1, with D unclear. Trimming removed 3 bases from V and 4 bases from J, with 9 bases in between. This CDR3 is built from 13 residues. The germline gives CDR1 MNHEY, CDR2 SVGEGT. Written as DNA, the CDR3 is TGTGCCAGCAGTTATTTGGGGAGCACTGAAGCTTTCTTT. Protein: CASSYLGSTEAFF.

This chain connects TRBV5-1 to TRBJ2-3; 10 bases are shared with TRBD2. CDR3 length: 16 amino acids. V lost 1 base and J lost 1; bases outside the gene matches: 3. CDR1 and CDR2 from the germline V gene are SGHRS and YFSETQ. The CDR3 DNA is TGCGCCAGCAGCTTGCAGGGGACTAGCGGCACAGATACGCAGTATTTT. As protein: CASSLQGTSGTDTQYF.

Here the CDR3 DNA reads TGTGCCAGCAGGCCAGGGCAGGGCACTGAAGCTTTCTTT. It codes for CASRPGQGTEAFF. The V and J genes are TRBV6-6 and TRBJ1-1; D might be TRBD1 (5 bases). Deletions cut 6 bases from V and 4 bases from J, with 12 bases between. The CDR3 sequence is 13 residues long. The germline V gene has CDR1 MNHNY and CDR2 SVGAGI (reference sequence).

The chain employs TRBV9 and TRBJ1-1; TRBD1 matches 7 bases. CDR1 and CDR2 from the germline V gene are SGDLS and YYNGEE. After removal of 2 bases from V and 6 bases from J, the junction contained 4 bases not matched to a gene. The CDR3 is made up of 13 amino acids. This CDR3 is CASSVQTGAEAFF. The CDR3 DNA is TGTGCCAGCAGCGTCCAAACAGGGGCTGAAGCTTTCTTT.

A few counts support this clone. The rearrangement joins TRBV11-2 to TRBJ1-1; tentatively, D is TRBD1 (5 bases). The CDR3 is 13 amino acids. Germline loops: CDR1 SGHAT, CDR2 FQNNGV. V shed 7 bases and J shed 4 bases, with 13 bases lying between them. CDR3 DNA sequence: TGTGCCAGCAACTCAATAGGGGCCACTGAAGCTTTCTTT. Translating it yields CASNSIGATEAFF.

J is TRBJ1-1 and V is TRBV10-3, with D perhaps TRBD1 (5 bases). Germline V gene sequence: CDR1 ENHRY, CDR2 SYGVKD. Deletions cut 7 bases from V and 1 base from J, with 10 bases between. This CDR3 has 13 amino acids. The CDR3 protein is CAIKVGGNTEAFF. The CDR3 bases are TGTGCCATCAAGGTGGGGGGGAACACTGAAGCTTTCTTT.

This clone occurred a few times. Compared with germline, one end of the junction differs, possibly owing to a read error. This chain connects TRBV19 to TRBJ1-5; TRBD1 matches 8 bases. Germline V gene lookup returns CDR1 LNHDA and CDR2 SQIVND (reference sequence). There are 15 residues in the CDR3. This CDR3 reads CASNIQGVGNQPQHF. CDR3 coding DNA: TGTGCCAGTAATATACAGGGGGTCGGCAATCAGCCCCAGCATTTT.

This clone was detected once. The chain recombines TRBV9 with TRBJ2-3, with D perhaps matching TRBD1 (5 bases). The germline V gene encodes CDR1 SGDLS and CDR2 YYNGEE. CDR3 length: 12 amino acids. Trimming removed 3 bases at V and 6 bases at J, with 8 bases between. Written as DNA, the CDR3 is TGTGCCAGCAGCGCGGACATTGATACGCAGTATTTT. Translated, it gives CASSADIDTQYF.